This record concerns one TCR beta chain sequence. What it recognizes is unknown. The CDR3 consists of 14 residues. Trimming shortened V by 0 bases and J by 1 base, and 4 bases separated the two germline ends. Germline V gives CDR1 LGHDT, CDR2 YNNKEL (reference sequence). The sample comes from a study of identical twins. Findings and caveats of the study: Out-of-frame TCR alpha sharing in monozygotic twins exceeded recombination model predictions. With abundant cord blood beta clonotypes, insertions were fewer; memory repertoires showed no such pattern.

A universal primer site was incorporated via template switching, and the cDNA contained unique molecular identifiers. TCRdb re-called the 5' RACE reads with MiXCR, one entry per CDR3 protein. The repertoire holds hundreds of thousands of distinct CDR3 sequences, 8.5% to 9% seen once, with roughly 0.97% in the top ten. These data were also reused for a study on yellow fever vaccine responses in identical twins.

V usage is TRBV3-1 and J usage is TRBJ2-4; no reliable D call. The sequencing input was PBMCs. This clonotype originated in a woman aged 18 to 35 in good health. Here the CDR3 reads CASSQEGAKNIQYF. The CDR3 coding sequence is TGTGCCAGCAGCCAAGAAGGGGCCAAAAACATTCAGTACTTC.